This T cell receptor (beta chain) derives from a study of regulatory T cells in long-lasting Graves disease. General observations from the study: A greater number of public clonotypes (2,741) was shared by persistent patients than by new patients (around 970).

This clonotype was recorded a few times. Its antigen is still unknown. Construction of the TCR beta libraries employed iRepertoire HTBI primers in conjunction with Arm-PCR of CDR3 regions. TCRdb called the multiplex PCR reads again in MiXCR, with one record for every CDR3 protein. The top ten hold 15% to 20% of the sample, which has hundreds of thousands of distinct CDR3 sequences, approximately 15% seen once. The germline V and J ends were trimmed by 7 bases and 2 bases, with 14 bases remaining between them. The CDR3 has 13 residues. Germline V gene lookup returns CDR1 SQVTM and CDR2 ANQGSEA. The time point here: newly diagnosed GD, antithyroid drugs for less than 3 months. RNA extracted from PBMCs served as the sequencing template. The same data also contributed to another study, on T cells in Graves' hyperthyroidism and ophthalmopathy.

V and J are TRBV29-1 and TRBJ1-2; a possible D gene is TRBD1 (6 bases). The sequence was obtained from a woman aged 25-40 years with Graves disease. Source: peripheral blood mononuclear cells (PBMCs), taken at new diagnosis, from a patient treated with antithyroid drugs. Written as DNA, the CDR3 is TGCAGCGCACAGGGACGAACAAACTATGGCTACACCTTC. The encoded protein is CSAQGRTNYGYTF.